The sequence of this T cell receptor beta chain was determined in a study of T-cell reconstitution after alpha-beta-depleted transplantation in children. In the case of this clonotype: What it binds is unknown.

The CDR3 is 14 residues long. V lost 7 bases to trimming and J lost 11 bases, with 21 bases between them. Unique molecular identifiers were incorporated into the prepared TCRbeta library. Each CDR3 protein gets one entry after TCRdb re-called the PCR reads with MiXCR. The repertoire holds about 590,000 distinct CDR3 sequences, 10% to 15% seen once, with about 2.2% in the top ten. Study-level points and caveats: Reports say that about two months after transplant, the alpha-beta T cells came out of several hundred graft clones that had expanded. The authors attributed T-cell counts and diversity one year after transplant mostly to newly produced T cells. Elevated TCRbeta diversity at day 60 was traced, in some patients, to surviving recipient T cells and thymic progenitors.

This clonotype was sampled from a male patient between 5 and 17 years old who had a stem cell transplant for acute myeloid leukemia, so the T cells may come from the graft donor. V is TRBV12-3 or TRBV12-4 and J is TRBJ1-5; possible D gene TRBD1, 5 bases. The material was PBMCs, mostly from graft donor cells, obtained 360 days after TCRalphabeta/CD19-depleted stem cell transplant. The CDR3 coding sequence is TGTGCCAGCAATCTCGGGACGGCCGGAGGGGCCCAGCATTTT. Its protein is CASNLGTAGGAQHF.